A selection of T cell receptor beta chains follows, all from one sample in a study of response to subunit inactivated influenza vaccine. A single record per CDR3 protein comes from TCRdb applying MiXCR to the RT-PCR reads. The table lists hundreds of thousands of distinct CDR3 sequences, over 9.5% of them singletons. The sequencing used PBMCs from blood, collected on the day of vaccination. The source of these receptors is a man between 50 and 59 years old who received an inactivated influenza vaccine. The CDR3 runs from the conserved cysteine through the conserved F or W. A D gene is named only where the DNA matches it firmly. Part of the rows lack a size; the others show once, few, many or a class for expanded clones.

CDR3 protein,CDR3 DNA,D gene,J gene,V gene,clone size
CASSQGSFSPLHF,TGTGCCAGCAGCCAAGGGTCTTTTTCACCCCTCCACTTT,NA,TRBJ1-6,TRBV14,few
CASSLVRPNQPQHF,TGTGCCAGCAGCTTAGTTAGGCCCAATCAGCCCCAGCATTTT,NA,TRBJ1-5,TRBV7-4,NA
CAWSVLPEDTEAFF,TGTGCCTGGAGTGTACTTCCCGAGGACACTGAAGCTTTCTTT,NA,TRBJ1-1,TRBV30,few
CASSLYRLATGELFF,TGTGCCAGCAGCTTGTACAGGCTAGCGACCGGGGAGCTGTTTTTT,NA,TRBJ2-2,TRBV11-2,NA
CASSQDGTATSYEQYF,TGTGCCAGCAGCCAAGATGGGACGGCCACCTCCTACGAGCAGTACTTC,NA,TRBJ2-7,TRBV4-2,NA
CASSFVIQETQYF,TGTGCCAGCAGTTTTGTAATCCAAGAGACCCAGTACTTC,NA,TRBJ2-5,TRBV12-3/TRBV12-4,many
CSVLEVVQYF,TGCAGCGTTCTGGAAGTGGTGCAGTACTTC,NA,TRBJ2-7,TRBV29-1,few
CASSSHSGHYGYTF,TGTGCCAGCAGCTCCCATTCAGGGCACTATGGCTACACCTTC,NA,TRBJ1-2,TRBV5-6,many
CASSPNGQGTQETQYF,TGTGCCAGCAGTCCTAACGGACAGGGGACCCAAGAGACCCAGTACTTC,TRBD1,TRBJ2-5,TRBV12-3/TRBV12-4,many
CASSALPGRANEKLFF,TGTGCCAGCAGTGCATTACCGGGGCGGGCTAATGAAAAACTGTTTTTT,NA,TRBJ1-4,TRBV28,few
CASSLEGRYNEQFF,TGTGCCAGCAGCTTAGAGGGACGGTACAATGAGCAGTTCTTC,NA,TRBJ2-1,TRBV7-9,few
CSAGGGLADTGELFF,TGCAGCGCCGGAGGGGGACTAGCGGACACCGGGGAGCTGTTTTTT,TRBD2,TRBJ2-2,TRBV29-1,NA
CASSHPLHRGYEQYF,TGCGCCAGCAGCCATCCCCTTCACAGGGGCTACGAGCAGTACTTC,TRBD1,TRBJ2-7,TRBV4-1,NA
CASSYSRQAFNEQFF,TGTGCCAGCAGTTACTCGAGGCAAGCCTTCAATGAGCAGTTCTTC,NA,TRBJ2-1,TRBV6-5,many
CASSHSGHNEQFF,TGCGCCAGCAGCCACAGCGGGCACAATGAGCAGTTCTTC,NA,TRBJ2-1,TRBV4-3,many
CARRSGELFF,TGCGCCAGAAGATCCGGGGAGCTGTTTTTT,NA,TRBJ2-2,TRBV23-1,NA
CASSPGSNEQFF,TGTGCCAGCAGCCCGGGGAGCAATGAGCAGTTCTTC,NA,TRBJ2-1,TRBV7-9,many
CASSYSRFGRGYEQYF,TGTGCCAGCAGTTACTCGAGATTCGGCAGGGGCTACGAGCAGTACTTC,NA,TRBJ2-7,TRBV6-2/TRBV6-3,NA
CAGGRDSRTDTQYF,TGTGCGGGGGGCCGGGACAGCCGCACAGATACGCAGTATTTT,NA,TRBJ2-3,TRBV28,NA
CASSPTVGRGSGYTF,TGTGCCAGCAGTCCCACTGTGGGCAGGGGAAGTGGCTACACCTTC,NA,TRBJ1-2,TRBV12-3/TRBV12-4,few
CASSLPVVGSGANVLTF,TGTGCCAGCAGCTTACCGGTTGTGGGGTCTGGGGCCAACGTCCTGACTTTC,NA,TRBJ2-6,TRBV7-9,NA
CSVGLAGTGVNEQFF,TGCAGCGTTGGGCTAGCCGGGACAGGGGTGAATGAGCAGTTCTTC,TRBD1,TRBJ2-1,TRBV29-1,many
CASSASLAWDEQFF,TGTGCCAGCAGTGCCTCGCTAGCGTGGGATGAGCAGTTCTTC,NA,TRBJ2-1,TRBV25-1,NA
CASSRPQGPNTGELFF,TGTGCCAGCAGCCGTCCACAGGGCCCGAACACCGGGGAGCTGTTTTTT,NA,TRBJ2-2,TRBV6-2/TRBV6-3,NA
CATSGQGYQPQHF,TGTGCCACTTCGGGACAGGGCTATCAGCCCCAGCATTTT,TRBD1,TRBJ1-5,TRBV6-1,few
CASSESSIAGRDTGELFF,TGCGCCAGCAGTGAGTCGTCGATCGCGGGCCGGGACACCGGGGAGCTGTTTTTT,NA,TRBJ2-2,TRBV10-2,few
CASSPDRAEQYF,TGTGCCAGCTCACCGGACAGGGCCGAGCAGTACTTC,TRBD1,TRBJ2-7,TRBV18,NA
CASSFLLSYEQYF,TGTGCCAGCAGTTTCCTTCTCTCCTACGAGCAGTACTTC,NA,TRBJ2-7,TRBV12-3/TRBV12-4,few
CASSAIISTDTQYF,TGTGCCAGCAGCGCTATCATAAGCACAGATACGCAGTATTTT,NA,TRBJ2-3,TRBV7-2,few
CASRTRTGGTGELFF,TGTGCCAGCCGAACCAGGACAGGGGGTACCGGGGAGCTGTTTTTT,TRBD1,TRBJ2-2,TRBV12-3/TRBV12-4,many
CASRPTGSSTDTQYF,TGTGCCAGCAGGCCGACGGGATCTAGCACAGATACGCAGTATTTT,NA,TRBJ2-3,TRBV7-2,NA
CSAYVGAGANVLTF,TGCAGTGCTTACGTAGGAGCTGGGGCCAACGTCCTGACTTTC,NA,TRBJ2-6,TRBV20-1,many
CASSVWGNTEAFF,TGTGCCAGCAGTGTATGGGGGAACACTGAAGCTTTCTTT,NA,TRBJ1-1,TRBV2,NA
CASSYPDIWRNTIYF,TGTGCCAGCAGTTACCCAGACATTTGGCGGAACACCATATATTTT,NA,TRBJ1-3,TRBV6-5,NA
CSARDYRAGKQTSYEQYF,TGCAGTGCTAGAGATTACAGGGCAGGAAAACAAACCTCCTACGAGCAGTACTTC,NA,TRBJ2-7,TRBV20-1,few
CASSQERRGAGDNEQFF,TGTGCCAGCAGCCAAGAAAGGAGGGGGGCGGGGGACAATGAGCAGTTCTTC,NA,TRBJ2-1,TRBV4-2,NA
CASSLALAGGVDTQYF,TGCGCCAGCAGCTTAGCACTAGCGGGAGGAGTAGATACGCAGTATTTT,TRBD2,TRBJ2-3,TRBV5-1,few
CRVDRGYNEQFF,TGCAGGGTAGACAGGGGTTACAATGAGCAGTTCTTC,TRBD1,TRBJ2-1,TRBV20-1,NA
CASSVGGWEAKNIQYF,TGTGCCAGCAGTGTAGGGGGGTGGGAGGCCAAAAACATTCAGTACTTC,NA,TRBJ2-4,TRBV25-1,NA
CSARDWGLLAQDEQFF,TGCAGTGCTAGAGATTGGGGACTCCTCGCTCAGGATGAGCAGTTCTTC,NA,TRBJ2-1,TRBV20-1,few
CASSLYGGRQETQYF,TGTGCCAGCAGCTTATACGGCGGCCGTCAAGAGACCCAGTACTTC,NA,TRBJ2-5,TRBV7-9,NA